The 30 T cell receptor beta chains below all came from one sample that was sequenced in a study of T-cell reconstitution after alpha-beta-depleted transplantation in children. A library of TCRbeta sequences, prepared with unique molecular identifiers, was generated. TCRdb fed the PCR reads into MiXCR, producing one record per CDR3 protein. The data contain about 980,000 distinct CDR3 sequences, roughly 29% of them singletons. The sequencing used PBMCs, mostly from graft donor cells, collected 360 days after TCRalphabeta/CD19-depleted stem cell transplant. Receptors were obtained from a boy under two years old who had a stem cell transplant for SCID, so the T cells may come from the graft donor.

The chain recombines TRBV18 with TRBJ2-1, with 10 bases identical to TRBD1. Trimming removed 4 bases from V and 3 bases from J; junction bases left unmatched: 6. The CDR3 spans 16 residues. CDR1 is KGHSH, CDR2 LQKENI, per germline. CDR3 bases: TGTGCCAGCTCACGCGACAGGGGGCAAGACTACAATGAGCAGTTCTTC. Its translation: CASSRDRGQDYNEQFF.

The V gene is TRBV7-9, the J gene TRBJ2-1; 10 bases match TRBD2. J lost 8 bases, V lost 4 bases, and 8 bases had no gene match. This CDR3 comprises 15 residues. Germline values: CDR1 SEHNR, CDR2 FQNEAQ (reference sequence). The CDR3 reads CASSWVAGGGDEQFF. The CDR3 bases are TGTGCCAGCAGCTGGGTAGCGGGGGGCGGGGATGAGCAGTTCTTC.

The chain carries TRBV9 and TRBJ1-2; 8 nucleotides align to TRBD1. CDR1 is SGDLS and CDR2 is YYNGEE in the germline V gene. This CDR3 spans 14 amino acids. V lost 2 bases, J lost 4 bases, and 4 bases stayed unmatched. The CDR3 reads CASSVDRDSYGYTF. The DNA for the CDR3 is TGTGCCAGCAGCGTGGACAGGGACAGCTATGGCTACACCTTC.

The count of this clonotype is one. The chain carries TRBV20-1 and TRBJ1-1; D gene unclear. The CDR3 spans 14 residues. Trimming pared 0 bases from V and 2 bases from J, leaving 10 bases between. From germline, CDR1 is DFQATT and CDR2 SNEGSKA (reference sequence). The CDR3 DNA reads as TGCAGTGCTAGAGATCGAAGGGTCAACACTGAAGCTTTCTTT. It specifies CSARDRRVNTEAFF.

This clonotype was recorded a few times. As DNA, the CDR3 is TGTGCCACCCGAGGGCCCAACACTGAAGCTTTCTTT. Its translation is CATRGPNTEAFF. The chain is built from TRBV10-3 and TRBJ1-1; D unresolved. V lost 10 bases, J lost 2 bases, and 11 bases lay in between. Germline assignment: CDR1 ENHRY and CDR2 SYGVKD. This CDR3 is 12 amino acids long.

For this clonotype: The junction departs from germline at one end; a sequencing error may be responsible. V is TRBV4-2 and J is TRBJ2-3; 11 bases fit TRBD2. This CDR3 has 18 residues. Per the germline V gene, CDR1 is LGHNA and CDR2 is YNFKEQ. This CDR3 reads CASIQEGLTSGGTDTQYF. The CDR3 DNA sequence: TGTGCCAGCATCCAAGAGGGCCTGACTAGCGGGGGCACAGATACGCAGTATTTT.

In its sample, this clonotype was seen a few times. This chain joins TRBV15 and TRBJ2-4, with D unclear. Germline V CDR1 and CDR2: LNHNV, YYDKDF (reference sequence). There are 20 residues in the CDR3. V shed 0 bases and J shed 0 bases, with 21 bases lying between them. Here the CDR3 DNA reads TGTGCCACCAGCAGAGATCTGGGTATCCGGCCGTCCCTAGCCAAAAACATTCAGTACTTC. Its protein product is CATSRDLGIRPSLAKNIQYF. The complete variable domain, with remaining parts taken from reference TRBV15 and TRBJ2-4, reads DAMVIQNPRYQVTQFGKPVTLSCSQTLNHNVMYWYQQKSSQAPKLLFHYYDKDFNNEADTPDNFQSRRPNTSFCFLDIRSPGLGDTAMYLCATSRDLGIRPSLAKNIQYFGAGTRLSVL.

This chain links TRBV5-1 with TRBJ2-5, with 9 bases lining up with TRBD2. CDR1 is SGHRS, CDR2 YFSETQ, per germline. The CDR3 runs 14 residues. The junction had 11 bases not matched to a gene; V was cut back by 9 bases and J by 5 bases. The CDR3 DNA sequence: TGCGCCACCTCTAGCGGGGATATGAGGGAGACCCAGTACTTC. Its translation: CATSSGDMRETQYF.

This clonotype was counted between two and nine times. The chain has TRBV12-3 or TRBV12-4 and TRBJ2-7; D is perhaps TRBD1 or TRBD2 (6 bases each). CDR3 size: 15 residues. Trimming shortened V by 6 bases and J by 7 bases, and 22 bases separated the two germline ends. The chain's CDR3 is CASSLGGTSLEEQYF. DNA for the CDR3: TGTGCCAGCAGCCTAGGGGGGACTTCCTTGGAGGAGCAGTACTTC.

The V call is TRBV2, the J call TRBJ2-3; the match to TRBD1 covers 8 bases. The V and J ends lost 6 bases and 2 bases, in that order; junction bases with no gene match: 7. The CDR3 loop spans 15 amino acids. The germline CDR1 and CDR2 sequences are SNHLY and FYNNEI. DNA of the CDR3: TGTGCCAGCAGCAAACAGGGGGGCGACACAGATACGCAGTATTTT. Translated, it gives CASSKQGGDTDTQYF.

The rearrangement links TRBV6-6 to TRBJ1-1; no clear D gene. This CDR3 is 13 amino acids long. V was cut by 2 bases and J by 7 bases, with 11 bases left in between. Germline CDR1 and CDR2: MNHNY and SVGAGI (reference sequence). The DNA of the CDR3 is TGTGCCAGCAGTTACCTGGACTCCTATGAAGCTTTCTTT. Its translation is CASSYLDSYEAFF.

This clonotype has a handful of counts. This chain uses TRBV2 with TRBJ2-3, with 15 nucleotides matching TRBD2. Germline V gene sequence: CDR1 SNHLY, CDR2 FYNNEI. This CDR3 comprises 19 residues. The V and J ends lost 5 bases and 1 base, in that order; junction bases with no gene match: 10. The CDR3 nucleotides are TGTGCCAGCAGTATCCGGACTAGCGGGGGGGCCTTGGGCACAGATACGCAGTATTTT. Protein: CASSIRTSGGALGTDTQYF. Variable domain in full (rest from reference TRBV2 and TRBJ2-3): EPEVTQTPSHQVTQMGQEVILRCVPISNHLYFYWYRQILGQKVEFLVSFYNNEISEKSEIFDDQFSVERPDGSNFTLKIRSTKLEDSAMYFCASSIRTSGGALGTDTQYFGPGTRLTVL.

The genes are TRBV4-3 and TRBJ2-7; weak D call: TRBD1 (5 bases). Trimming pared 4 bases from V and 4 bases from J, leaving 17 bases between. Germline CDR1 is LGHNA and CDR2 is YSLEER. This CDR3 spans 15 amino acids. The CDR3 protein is CASSPGHSVGYEQYF. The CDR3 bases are TGCGCCAGCAGCCCAGGACATTCCGTTGGGTACGAGCAGTACTTC.

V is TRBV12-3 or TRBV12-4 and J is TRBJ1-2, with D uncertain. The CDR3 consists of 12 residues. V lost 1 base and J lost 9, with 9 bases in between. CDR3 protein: CASSLGSRSYTF. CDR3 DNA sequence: TGTGCCAGCAGTTTAGGCTCCCGGAGCTACACCTTC.

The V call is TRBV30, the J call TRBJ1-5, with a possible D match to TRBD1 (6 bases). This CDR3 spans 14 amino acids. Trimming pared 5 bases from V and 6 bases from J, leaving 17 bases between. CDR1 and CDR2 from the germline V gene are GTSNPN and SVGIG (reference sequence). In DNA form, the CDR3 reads TGTGCCTGGGGCCTTGGGGGGCCGGGTCAGCCCCAGCATTTT. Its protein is CAWGLGGPGQPQHF.

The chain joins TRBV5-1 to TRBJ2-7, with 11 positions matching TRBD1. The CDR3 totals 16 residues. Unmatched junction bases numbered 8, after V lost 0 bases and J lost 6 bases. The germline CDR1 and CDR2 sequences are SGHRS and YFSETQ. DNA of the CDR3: TGCGCCAGCAGCTTGGCCACCGGGACAGGGGGTTTCGAGCAGTACTTC. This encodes CASSLATGTGGFEQYF. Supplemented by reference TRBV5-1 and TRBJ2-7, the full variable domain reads KAGVTQTPRYLIKTRGQQVTLSCSPISGHRSVSWYQQTPGQGLQFLFEYFSETQRNKGNFPGRFSGRQFSNSRSEMNVSTLELGDSALYLCASSLATGTGGFEQYFGPGTRLTVT.

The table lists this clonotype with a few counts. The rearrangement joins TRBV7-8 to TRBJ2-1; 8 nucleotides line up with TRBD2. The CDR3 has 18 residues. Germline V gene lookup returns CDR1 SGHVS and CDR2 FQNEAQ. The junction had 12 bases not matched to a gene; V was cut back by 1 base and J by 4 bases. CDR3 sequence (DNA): TGTGCCAGCAGCTTAGTTTGGGGACCGGGACTAGTGTACAATGAGCAGTTCTTC. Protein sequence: CASSLVWGPGLVYNEQFF.

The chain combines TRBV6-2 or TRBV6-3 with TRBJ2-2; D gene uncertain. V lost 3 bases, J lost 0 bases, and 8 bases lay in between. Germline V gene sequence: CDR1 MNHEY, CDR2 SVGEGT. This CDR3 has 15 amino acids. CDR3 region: CASSYWVPNTGELFF. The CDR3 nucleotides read TGTGCCAGCAGTTATTGGGTACCGAACACCGGGGAGCTGTTTTTT.

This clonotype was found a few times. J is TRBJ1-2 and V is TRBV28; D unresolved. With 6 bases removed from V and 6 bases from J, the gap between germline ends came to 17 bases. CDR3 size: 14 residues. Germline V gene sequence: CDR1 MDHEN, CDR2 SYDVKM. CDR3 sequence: CASSPKRPRDGYTF. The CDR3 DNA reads TGTGCCAGCAGCCCAAAGAGGCCTAGGGATGGCTACACCTTC.

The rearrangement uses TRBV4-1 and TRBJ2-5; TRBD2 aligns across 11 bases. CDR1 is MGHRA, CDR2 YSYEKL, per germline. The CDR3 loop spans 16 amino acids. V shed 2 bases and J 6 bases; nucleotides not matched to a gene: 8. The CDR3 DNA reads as TGCGCCAGCAGCCAACTGGTAGCGGGGGGGCTGAAGACCCAGTACTTC. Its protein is CASSQLVAGGLKTQYF.

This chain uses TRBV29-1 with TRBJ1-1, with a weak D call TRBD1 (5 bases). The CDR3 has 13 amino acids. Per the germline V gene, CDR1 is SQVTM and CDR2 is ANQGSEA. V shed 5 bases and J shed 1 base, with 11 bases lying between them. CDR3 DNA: TGCAGCGTTCTGGGCAGGGAGAACACTGAAGCTTTCTTT. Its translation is CSVLGRENTEAFF.

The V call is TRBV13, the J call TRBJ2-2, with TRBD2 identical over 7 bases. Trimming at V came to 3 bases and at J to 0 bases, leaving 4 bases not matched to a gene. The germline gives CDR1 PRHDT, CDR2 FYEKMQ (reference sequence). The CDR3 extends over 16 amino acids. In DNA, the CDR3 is TGTGCCAGCAGCTTGACCGGGACTACGAACACCGGGGAGCTGTTTTTT. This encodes CASSLTGTTNTGELFF.

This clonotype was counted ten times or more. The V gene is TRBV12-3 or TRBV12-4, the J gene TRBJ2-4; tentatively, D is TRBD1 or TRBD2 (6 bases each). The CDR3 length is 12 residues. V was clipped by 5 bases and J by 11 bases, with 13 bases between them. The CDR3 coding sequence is TGTGCCAGCAGTCCGGGGGCAAGCGTTCAGTACTTC. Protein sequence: CASSPGASVQYF.

The CDR3 nucleotides are TGCAGTGCCCCTGGGGAGATCACTGAAGCTTTCTTT. Translation: CSAPGEITEAFF. The gene calls are TRBV20-1 and TRBJ1-1; no reliable D call. Trimming took 6 bases from V and 4 from J, leaving 12 bases between them. Germline CDR1 is DFQATT and CDR2 is SNEGSKA (reference sequence). This CDR3 has 12 residues.

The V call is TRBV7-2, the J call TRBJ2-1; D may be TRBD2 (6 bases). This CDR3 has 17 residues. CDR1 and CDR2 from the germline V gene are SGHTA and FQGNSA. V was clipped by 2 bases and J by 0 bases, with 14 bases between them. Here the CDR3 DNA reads TGTGCCAGCAGCTTACAACTTCTCGGGAGCTCCTACAATGAGCAGTTCTTC. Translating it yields CASSLQLLGSSYNEQFF.

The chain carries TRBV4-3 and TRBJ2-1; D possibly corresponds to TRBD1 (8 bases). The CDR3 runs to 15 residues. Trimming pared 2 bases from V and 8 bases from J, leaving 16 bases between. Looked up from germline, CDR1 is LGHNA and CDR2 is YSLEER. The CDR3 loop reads CASSQSGQGGDEQFF. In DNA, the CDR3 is TGCGCCAGCAGCCAATCCGGACAGGGAGGGGATGAGCAGTTCTTC.

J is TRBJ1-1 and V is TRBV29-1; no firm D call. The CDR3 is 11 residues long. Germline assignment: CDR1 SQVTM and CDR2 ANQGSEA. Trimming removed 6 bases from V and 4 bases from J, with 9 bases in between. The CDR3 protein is CSVRVATEAFF. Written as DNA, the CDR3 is TGCAGCGTAAGGGTAGCCACTGAAGCTTTCTTT.

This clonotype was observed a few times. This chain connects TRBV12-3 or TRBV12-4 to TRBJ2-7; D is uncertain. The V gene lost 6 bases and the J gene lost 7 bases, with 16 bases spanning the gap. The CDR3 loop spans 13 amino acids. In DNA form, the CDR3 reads TGTGCCAGCAGCCCCGACTGGGCCTCGGAGCAGTACTTC. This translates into CASSPDWASEQYF.

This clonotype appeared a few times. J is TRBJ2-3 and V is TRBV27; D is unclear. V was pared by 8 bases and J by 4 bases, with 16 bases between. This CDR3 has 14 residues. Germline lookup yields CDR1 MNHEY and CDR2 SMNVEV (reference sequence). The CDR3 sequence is CASSVTDRADTQYF. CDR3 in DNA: TGTGCCAGCTCAGTTACGGATCGGGCAGATACGCAGTATTTT.

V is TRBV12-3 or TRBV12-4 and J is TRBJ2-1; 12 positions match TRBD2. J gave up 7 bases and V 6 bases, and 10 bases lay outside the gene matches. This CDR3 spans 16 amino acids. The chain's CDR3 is CASSSWVLAGGNEQFF. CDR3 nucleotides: TGTGCCAGCAGCTCCTGGGTCCTAGCGGGGGGGAATGAGCAGTTCTTC.